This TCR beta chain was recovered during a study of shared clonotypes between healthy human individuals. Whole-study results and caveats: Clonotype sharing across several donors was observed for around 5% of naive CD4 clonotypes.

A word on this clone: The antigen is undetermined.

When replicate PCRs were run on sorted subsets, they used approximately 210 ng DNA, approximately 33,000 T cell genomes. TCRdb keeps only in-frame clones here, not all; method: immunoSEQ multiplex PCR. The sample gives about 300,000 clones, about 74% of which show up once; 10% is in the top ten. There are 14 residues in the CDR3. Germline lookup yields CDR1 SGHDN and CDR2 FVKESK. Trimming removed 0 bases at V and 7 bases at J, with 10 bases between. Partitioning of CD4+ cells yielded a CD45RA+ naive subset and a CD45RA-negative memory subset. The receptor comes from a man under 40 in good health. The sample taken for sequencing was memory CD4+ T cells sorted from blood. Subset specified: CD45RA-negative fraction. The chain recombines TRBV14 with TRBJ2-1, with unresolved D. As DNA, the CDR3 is TGTGCCAGCAGCCAAGATTCTTTCCCGAATGAGCAGTTCTTC. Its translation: CASSQDSFPNEQFF.